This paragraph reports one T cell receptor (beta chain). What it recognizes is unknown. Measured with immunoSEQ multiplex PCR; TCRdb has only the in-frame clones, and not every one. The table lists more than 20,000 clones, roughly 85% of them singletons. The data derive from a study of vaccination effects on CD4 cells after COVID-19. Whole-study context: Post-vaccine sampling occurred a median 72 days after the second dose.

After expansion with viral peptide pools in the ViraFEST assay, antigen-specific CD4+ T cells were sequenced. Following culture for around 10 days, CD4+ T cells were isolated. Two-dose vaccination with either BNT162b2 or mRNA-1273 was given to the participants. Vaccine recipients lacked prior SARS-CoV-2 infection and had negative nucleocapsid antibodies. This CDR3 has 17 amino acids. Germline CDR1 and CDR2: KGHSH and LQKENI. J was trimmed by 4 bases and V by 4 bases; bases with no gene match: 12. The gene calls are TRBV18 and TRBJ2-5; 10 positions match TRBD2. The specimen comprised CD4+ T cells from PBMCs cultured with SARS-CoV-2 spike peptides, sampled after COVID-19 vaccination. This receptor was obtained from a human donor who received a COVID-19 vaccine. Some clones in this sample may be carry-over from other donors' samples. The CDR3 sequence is CASSQGSGGAFGETQYF. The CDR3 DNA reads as TGTGCCAGCTCACAAGGAAGCGGGGGGGCCTTTGGAGAGACCCAGTACTTC.